This T cell receptor (beta chain) was sequenced for a study of Graves' ophthalmopathy and Graves' hyperthyroidism. Study results and limitations: Blood samples also showed most expanded thyroid clonotypes exceeding 0.001 frequency.

In this sample, this clonotype turned up a few times. What it binds is not known. Additional autoimmune diseases, uncontrolled infections, pregnancy or lactation disqualified patients. Germline lookup yields CDR1 SGHAT and CDR2 FQNNGV. Trimming removed 0 bases from V and 1 base from J, with 10 bases in between. The CDR3 runs to 15 residues. The sequenced template was RNA, covering the TCR beta CDR3 region. An opening RT-PCR round employed HTBI primers and preceded a second-round multiplex PCR. TCRdb ran MiXCR on the multiplex PCR reads and lists one entry per CDR3 protein. This table has about 500,000 distinct CDR3 sequences, about 15% appearing once.

Sequenced input: blood. The sequence derives from a woman in her twenties or thirties with Graves' ophthalmopathy. The genes are TRBV11-2 and TRBJ2-7, with no clear D. CDR3 region: CASSLDLSRSYEQYF. DNA of the CDR3: TGTGCCAGCAGCTTAGATCTCAGCCGGTCCTACGAGCAGTACTTC.